Below, 19 T cell receptor beta chains from the same sample are listed, as sequenced in a study of blood T cells in healthy people across ages. Next came a second PCR, run for about 7 to 12 cycles, which used a sample-barcoded 5' primer along with a J-beta primer mix. MiXCR, applied by TCRdb to the 5' RACE reads, yields one record per CDR3 protein. The repertoire holds around 870,000 distinct CDR3 sequences, with less than 35% as singletons. Material: blood. The receptor source for this set is a woman at least 80 years old in good health.

This clonotype has a count of ten or more. The rearrangement uses TRBV20-1 and TRBJ2-5; 7 bases are a match to TRBD2. The V and J ends lost 1 base and 5 bases, in that order; junction bases with no gene match: 10. The CDR3 loop spans 15 amino acids. Per the germline V gene, CDR1 is DFQATT and CDR2 is SNEGSKA (reference sequence). The CDR3 protein is CSARVRASGQETQYF. CDR3 coding DNA: TGCAGTGCTAGAGTTCGCGCTAGCGGCCAGGAGACCCAGTACTTC.

This clonotype was observed a few times. This may be a read error: a much more frequent sequence differs by one nucleotide. The chain employs TRBV11-2 and TRBJ2-5; 11 nucleotides agree with TRBD2. The CDR3 has 15 residues. J gave up 11 bases and V 3 bases, and 11 bases lay outside the gene matches. Germline V CDR1 and CDR2: SGHAT, FQNNGV. This CDR3 reads CASSFLAGGQDEQYF. The CDR3 nucleotides are TGTGCCAGCAGCTTCTTAGCGGGGGGGCAGGATGAGCAGTACTTC.

This clonotype was observed many times. The J gene is TRBJ2-6, the V gene TRBV15, with D tentatively TRBD2 (5 bases). With 8 bases removed from V and 2 bases from J, the gap between germline ends came to 13 bases. Germline V CDR1 and CDR2: LNHNV, YYDKDF (reference sequence). CDR3 length: 15 residues. CDR3 residues: CATGGPWAGANVLTF. The CDR3 DNA is TGTGCCACCGGAGGTCCCTGGGCTGGGGCCAACGTCCTGACTTTC.

The rearrangement joins TRBV11-3 to TRBJ1-2, with D uncertain. Germline lookup yields CDR1 SGHNT and CDR2 YENEEA. The length of the CDR3 is 14 residues. V shed 0 bases and J shed 6 bases, with 11 bases lying between them. Written as DNA, the CDR3 is TGTGCCAGCAGCTTAGAAGGCTCCTGGGATGGCTACACCTTC. Residues: CASSLEGSWDGYTF.

Note on this clonotype: A much larger clone lies one base from this, so it may be a read error. The gene calls are TRBV20-1 and TRBJ2-4; perhaps TRBD1 as D (6 bases). V was clipped by 3 bases and J by 13 bases, with 16 bases between them. Germline lookup yields CDR1 DFQATT and CDR2 SNEGSKA (reference sequence). CDR3 length: 12 residues. The CDR3 nucleotides read TGCAGTGCTAGGATACAGGGTACGAGACAGTACTTC. This translates into CSARIQGTRQYF.

This clonotype showed up many times. This chain uses TRBV6-2 or TRBV6-3 with TRBJ2-7; the D is unclear. Trimming removed 0 bases at V and 3 bases at J, with 9 bases between. The CDR3 has 14 residues. Germline loops: CDR1 MNHEY, CDR2 SVGEGT. The CDR3: CASSYSTGGYEQYF. The CDR3 DNA is TGTGCCAGCAGTTACTCGACGGGCGGCTACGAGCAGTACTTC.

This clonotype was recorded at least ten times. This may be a read error: a much more frequent sequence differs by one nucleotide. The chain has TRBV6-5 and TRBJ1-4; 8 bases fit TRBD1. Germline assignment: CDR1 MNHEY and CDR2 SVGAGI. The CDR3 runs 14 residues. CDR3 loop: CASSDRGFNEKRFF. CDR3 coding DNA: TGTGCCAGCAGTGACAGGGGATTTAATGAAAAACGGTTTTTT.

In its sample, this clonotype was seen a few times. The chain employs TRBV28 and TRBJ2-1; D possibly corresponds to TRBD1 (5 bases). V gave up 4 bases and J gave up 4 bases, with 20 bases separating them. The CDR3 runs to 17 residues. Per germline, CDR1 MDHEN and CDR2 SYDVKM. CDR3 amino acids: CASSSALRVFGYNEQFF. In DNA form, the CDR3 reads TGTGCCAGCAGTTCCGCCCTCAGGGTTTTTGGTTACAATGAGCAGTTCTTC.

This chain connects TRBV7-6 to TRBJ2-7; the D gene is possibly TRBD1 (6 bases). The better agreement between TRBJ2-5 and the DNA end casts doubt on the J call. The CDR3 loop spans 12 amino acids. The V gene's germline CDR1 is SGHVS and CDR2 FNYEAQ. DNA of the CDR3: TGTGCCAGCAGCATCCAAGGGGGGACCCAGTACTTC. The encoded protein is CASSIQGGTQYF.

This clonotype was seen a few times. The chain couples TRBV4-3 to TRBJ1-4; D is unclear. Germline V lookup: CDR1 LGHNA, CDR2 YSLEER. CDR3 length: 15 amino acids. Trimming pared 0 bases from V and 1 base from J, leaving 6 bases between. The CDR3 DNA sequence: TGCGCCAGCAGCCAAGATCCTAGAACTAATGAAAAACTGTTTTTT. This sequence encodes CASSQDPRTNEKLFF.

The sample holds a few counts of this clonotype. The chain joins TRBV20-1 to TRBJ2-5; 8 bases align to TRBD2. With V trimmed by 7 bases and J by 2 bases, 12 bases remained unmatched. Germline V gene lookup returns CDR1 DFQATT and CDR2 SNEGSKA (reference sequence). The CDR3 covers 15 residues. DNA of the CDR3: TGCAGTGGTCTCGGGGGGGGCGCCACACAAGAGACCCAGTACTTC. Its protein product is CSGLGGGATQETQYF.

This clonotype was recorded a few times. CDR3 residues: CASSPIIVLTEAFF. The DNA of the CDR3 is TGTGCCAGCAGCCCCATAATCGTACTTACTGAAGCTTTCTTT. V is TRBV7-2 and J is TRBJ1-1; no firm D call. Germline CDR1 and CDR2: SGHTA and FQGNSA. The V and J ends lost 5 bases and 5 bases respectively, with 15 bases between them. CDR3 size: 14 residues.

For this clonotype: Mismatch with germline at one junction end may stem from a read error. V usage is TRBV7-7 and J usage is TRBJ2-1; D remains ambiguous. CDR1 and CDR2 (germline): SSHAT, FNYEAQ (reference sequence). There are 14 residues in the CDR3. The DNA for the CDR3 is TGTGCTAGCAGCTTAGGCGCTGGCGACGATGAGCAGTTCTTC. It translates to CASSLGAGDDEQFF.

This chain uses TRBV28 with TRBJ1-6; no reliable D call. CDR1 is MDHEN, CDR2 SYDVKM, per germline. The CDR3 covers 15 residues. V was trimmed by 6 bases and J by 9 bases, leaving 18 bases between them. In DNA, the CDR3 is TGTGCCAGCAGCTTGGACCCCCTTGTAGGTTCACCCCTCCACTTT. It yields the protein CASSLDPLVGSPLHF.

This clonotype was picked up a small number of times. The V gene is TRBV28, the J gene TRBJ2-1; TRBD2 aligns across 8 bases. The CDR3 totals 16 residues. The J segment lost 1 base and the V segment lost 2 bases, leaving 4 bases of the junction unmatched. Per the germline V gene, CDR1 is MDHEN and CDR2 is SYDVKM. CDR3 amino acids: CASSLGTRLSYNEQFF. As DNA, the CDR3 is TGTGCCAGCAGTTTAGGGACTAGATTGTCCTACAATGAGCAGTTCTTC. Complete variable domain (other parts from reference TRBV28 and TRBJ2-1): DVKVTQSSRYLVKRTGEKVFLECVQDMDHENMFWYRQDPGLGLRLIYFSYDVKMKEKGDIPEGYSVSREKKERFSLILESASTNQTSMYLCASSLGTRLSYNEQFFGPGTRLTVL.

V gene TRBV7-9 combines with J gene TRBJ2-1, with 10 bases that match TRBD2. The CDR3 length is 15 residues. CDR1 is SEHNR, CDR2 FQNEAQ, per germline (reference sequence). The V and J ends lost 5 bases and 8 bases, in that order; junction bases with no gene match: 9. The CDR3 DNA follows: TGTGCCAGCAGCCTGGCAGCGGGGGGGCAGGATGAGCAGTTCTTC. Translated, it gives CASSLAAGGQDEQFF. Filled out from reference TRBV7-9 and TRBJ2-1, the complete variable domain reads DTGVSQNPRHKITKRGQNVTFRCDPISEHNRLYWYRQTLGQGPEFLTYFQNEAQLEKSRLLSDRFSAERPKGSFSTLEIQRTEQGDSAMYLCASSLAAGGQDEQFFGPGTRLTVL.

The J gene is TRBJ2-7, the V gene TRBV7-9; a possible D gene is TRBD1 (6 bases). This CDR3 region has 15 residues. Germline V CDR1 and CDR2: SEHNR, FQNEAQ (reference sequence). V gave up 1 base and J gave up 7 bases, with 17 bases separating them. The CDR3 here is CASSLVSGAAGEQYF. DNA of the CDR3: TGTGCCAGCAGCTTAGTATCAGGGGCAGCTGGGGAGCAGTACTTC.

J is TRBJ2-1 and V is TRBV20-1; D not resolved. Trimming took off 4 bases at V and 9 bases at J, with 10 bases between the two ends. The CDR3 extends over 11 amino acids. Germline V lookup: CDR1 DFQATT, CDR2 SNEGSKA (reference sequence). Here the CDR3 DNA reads TGCAGTGCTATTTGGTTCGGTGAGCAGTTCTTC. Residues: CSAIWFGEQFF.

The sample holds a few counts of this clonotype. This chain uses TRBV5-1 with TRBJ2-3; tentatively, D is TRBD2 (7 bases). This CDR3 comprises 16 residues. The germline V gene encodes CDR1 SGHRS and CDR2 YFSETQ. The germline V and J ends were trimmed by 0 bases and 2 bases, with 13 bases remaining between them. The CDR3 protein is CASSLDRGGATDTQYF. The CDR3 DNA is TGCGCCAGCAGCTTGGATCGTGGGGGGGCCACAGATACGCAGTATTTT.